The T cell receptor beta chain described here comes from a study of cytomegalovirus exposure and HLA in healthy donors. Overall study: In a later analysis, it was reported that the 110 or so validation repertoires had been produced on the same platform as the 700 or so repertoires belonging to the first cohort.

This CDR3 contains 16 residues. The V and J ends lost 4 bases and 2 bases, in that order; junction bases with no gene match: 9. Germline assignment: CDR1 SGHRS and CDR2 YFSETQ. Here immunoSEQ multiplex PCR was the method, and the copy in TCRdb shows in-frame clones only, minus some. This table holds hundreds of thousands of clones, less than 90% found once. As concerns this clone: Antigen unknown.

General study results and limits: Rarity marked most TCR sequences, yet some public TCRs occurred in many donors. The finding came from a later analysis; first-cohort TCR clusters tended to co-occur in the roughly 120 validation repertoires. Reported results showed that the classifier diagnosed cytomegalovirus status with high specificity and sensitivity.

The sequence was collected from a woman aged 18-35 years in good health and CMV-seronegative. The sequencing sample was made of PBMCs. The chain employs TRBV5-1 and TRBJ2-7; 10 positions agree with TRBD2. CDR3 bases: TGCGCCAGCAGCCTCTATGAGCGGGGGGGCCCCTACGAGCAGTACTTC. It encodes CASSLYERGGPYEQYF. Supplemented by reference TRBV5-1 and TRBJ2-7, the full variable domain reads KAGVTQTPRYLIKTRGQQVTLSCSPISGHRSVSWYQQTPGQGLQFLFEYFSETQRNKGNFPGRFSGRQFSNSRSEMNVSTLELGDSALYLCASSLYERGGPYEQYFGPGTRLTVT.